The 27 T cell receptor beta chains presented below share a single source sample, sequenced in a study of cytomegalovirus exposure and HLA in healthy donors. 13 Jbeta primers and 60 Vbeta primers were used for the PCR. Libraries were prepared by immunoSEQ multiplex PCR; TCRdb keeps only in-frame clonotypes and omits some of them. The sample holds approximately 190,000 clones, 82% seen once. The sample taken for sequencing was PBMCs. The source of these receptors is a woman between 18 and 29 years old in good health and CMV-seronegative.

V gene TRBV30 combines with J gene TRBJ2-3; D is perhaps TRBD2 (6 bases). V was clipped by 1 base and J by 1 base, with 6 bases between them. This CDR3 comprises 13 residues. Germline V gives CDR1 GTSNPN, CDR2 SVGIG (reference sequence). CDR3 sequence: CAWSAGGTDTQYF. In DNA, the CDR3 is TGTGCCTGGAGTGCGGGAGGCACAGATACGCAGTATTTT.

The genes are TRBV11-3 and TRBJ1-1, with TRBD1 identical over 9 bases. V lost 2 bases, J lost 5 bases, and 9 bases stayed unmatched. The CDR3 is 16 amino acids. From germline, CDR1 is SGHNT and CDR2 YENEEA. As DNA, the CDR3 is TGTGCCAGCAGCTTAACGTTCGGGACAGGGCGGACTGAAGCTTTCTTT. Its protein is CASSLTFGTGRTEAFF. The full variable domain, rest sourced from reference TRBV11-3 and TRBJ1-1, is EAGVVQSPRYKIIEKKQPVAFWCNPISGHNTLYWYLQNLGQGPELLIRYENEEAVDDSQLPKDRFSAERLKGVDSTLKIQPAELGDSAVYLCASSLTFGTGRTEAFFGQGTRLTVV.

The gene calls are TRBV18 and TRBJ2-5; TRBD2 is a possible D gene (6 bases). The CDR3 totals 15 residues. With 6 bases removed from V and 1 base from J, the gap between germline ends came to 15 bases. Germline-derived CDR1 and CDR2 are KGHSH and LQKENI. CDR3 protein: CASSPREASQETQYF. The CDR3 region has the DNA TGTGCCAGCTCGCCCAGGGAGGCCAGCCAAGAGACCCAGTACTTC.

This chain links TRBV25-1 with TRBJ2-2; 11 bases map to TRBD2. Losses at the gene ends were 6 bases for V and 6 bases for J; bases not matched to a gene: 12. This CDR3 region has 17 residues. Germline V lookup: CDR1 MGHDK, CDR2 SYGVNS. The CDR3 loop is CASRRTTSGMGAGELFF. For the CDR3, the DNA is TGTGCCAGCAGGAGGACGACTAGCGGGATGGGAGCCGGGGAGCTGTTTTTT. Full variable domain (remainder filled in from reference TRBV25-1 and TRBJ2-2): EADIYQTPRYLVIGTGKKITLECSQTMGHDKMYWYQQDPGMELHLIHYSYGVNSTEKGDLSSESTVSRIRTEHFPLTLESARPSHTSQYLCASRRTTSGMGAGELFFGEGSRLTVL.

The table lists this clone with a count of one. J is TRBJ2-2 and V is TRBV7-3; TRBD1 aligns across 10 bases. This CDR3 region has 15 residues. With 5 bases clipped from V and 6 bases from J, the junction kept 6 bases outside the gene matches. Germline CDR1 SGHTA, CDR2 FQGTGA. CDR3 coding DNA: TGTGCCAGCAGCACCCGACAGGGGGCTCCCGGGGAGCTGTTTTTT. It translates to CASSTRQGAPGELFF.

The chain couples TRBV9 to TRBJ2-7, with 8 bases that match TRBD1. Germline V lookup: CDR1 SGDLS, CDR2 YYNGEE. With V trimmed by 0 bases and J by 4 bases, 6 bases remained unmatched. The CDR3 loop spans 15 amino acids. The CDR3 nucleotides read TGTGCCAGCAGCGTAGGGGGACAGGCCACTTACGAGCAGTACTTC. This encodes CASSVGGQATYEQYF.

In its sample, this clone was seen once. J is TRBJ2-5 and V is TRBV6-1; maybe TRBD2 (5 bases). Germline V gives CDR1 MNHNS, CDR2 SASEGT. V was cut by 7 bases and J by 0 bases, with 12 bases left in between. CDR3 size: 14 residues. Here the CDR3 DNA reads TGTGCCAGCATTTCTCGGGGTTACCAAGAGACCCAGTACTTC. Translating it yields CASISRGYQETQYF.

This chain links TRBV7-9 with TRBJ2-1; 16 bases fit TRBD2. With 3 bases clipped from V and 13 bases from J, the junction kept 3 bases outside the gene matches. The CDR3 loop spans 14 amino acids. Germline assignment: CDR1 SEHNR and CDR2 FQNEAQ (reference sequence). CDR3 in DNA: TGTGCCAGCAGCTTGGGACTAGCGGGAGGGTATCAGTTCTTC. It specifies CASSLGLAGGYQFF.

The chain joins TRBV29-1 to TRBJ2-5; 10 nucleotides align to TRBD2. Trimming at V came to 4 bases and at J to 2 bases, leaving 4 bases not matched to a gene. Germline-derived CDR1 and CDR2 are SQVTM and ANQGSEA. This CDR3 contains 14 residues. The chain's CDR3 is CSVALAGRQETQYF. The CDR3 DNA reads TGCAGCGTTGCACTAGCGGGGCGACAAGAGACCCAGTACTTC.

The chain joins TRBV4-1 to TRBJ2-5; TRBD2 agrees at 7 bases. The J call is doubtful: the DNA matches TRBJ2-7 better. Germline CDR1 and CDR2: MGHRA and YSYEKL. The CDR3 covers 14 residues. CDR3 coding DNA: TGCGCCAGCAGCCACGGGGACTACCCCTACGAGCAGTACTTC. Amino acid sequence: CASSHGDYPYEQYF.

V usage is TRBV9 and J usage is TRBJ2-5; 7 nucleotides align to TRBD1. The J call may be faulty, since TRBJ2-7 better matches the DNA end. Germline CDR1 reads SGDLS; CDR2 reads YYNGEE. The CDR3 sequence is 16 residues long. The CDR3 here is CASSVRGGGLWDEQYF. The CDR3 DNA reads TGTGCCAGCAGCGTTCGAGGGGGCGGCCTATGGGACGAGCAGTACTTC.

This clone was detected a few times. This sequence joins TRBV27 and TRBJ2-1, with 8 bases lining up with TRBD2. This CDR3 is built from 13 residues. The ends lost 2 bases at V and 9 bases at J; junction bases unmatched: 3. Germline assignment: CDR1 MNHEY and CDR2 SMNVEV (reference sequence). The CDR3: CASSLNGGGEQFF. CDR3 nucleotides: TGTGCCAGCAGTTTAAACGGGGGGGGTGAGCAGTTCTTC.

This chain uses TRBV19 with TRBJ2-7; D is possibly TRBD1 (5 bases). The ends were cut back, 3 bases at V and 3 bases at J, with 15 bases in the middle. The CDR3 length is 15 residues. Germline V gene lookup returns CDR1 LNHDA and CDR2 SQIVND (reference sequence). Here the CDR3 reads CASSMTATIDYEQYF. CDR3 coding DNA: TGTGCCAGTAGTATGACAGCGACGATCGACTACGAGCAGTACTTC. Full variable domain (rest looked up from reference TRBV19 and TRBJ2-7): DGGITQSPKYLFRKEGQNVTLSCEQNLNHDAMYWYRQDPGQGLRLIYYSQIVNDFQKGDIAEGYSVSREKKESFPLTVTSAQKNPTAFYLCASSMTATIDYEQYFGPGTRLTVT.

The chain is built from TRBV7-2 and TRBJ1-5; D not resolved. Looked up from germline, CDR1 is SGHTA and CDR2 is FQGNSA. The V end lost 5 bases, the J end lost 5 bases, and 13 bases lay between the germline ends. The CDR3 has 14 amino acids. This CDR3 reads CASSVGDGYQPQHF. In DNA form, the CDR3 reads TGTGCCAGCAGCGTAGGCGACGGGTATCAGCCCCAGCATTTT.

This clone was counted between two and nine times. Here the CDR3 reads CASSYRGKSYEQYF. In DNA form, the CDR3 reads TGTGCCAGCAGTTACCGGGGGAAATCCTACGAGCAGTACTTC. V and J are TRBV6-5 and TRBJ2-7; TRBD2 is a possible D gene (6 bases). The CDR3 is made up of 14 amino acids. V dropped 2 bases and J dropped 1 base, with 9 bases sitting between them. Germline V lookup: CDR1 MNHEY, CDR2 SVGAGI.

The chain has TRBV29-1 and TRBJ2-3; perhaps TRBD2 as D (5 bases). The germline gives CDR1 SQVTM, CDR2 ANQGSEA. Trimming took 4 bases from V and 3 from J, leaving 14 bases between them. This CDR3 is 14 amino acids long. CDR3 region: CSVGVRARTDTQYF. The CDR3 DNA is TGCAGCGTTGGGGTGCGGGCGCGGACAGATACGCAGTATTTT.

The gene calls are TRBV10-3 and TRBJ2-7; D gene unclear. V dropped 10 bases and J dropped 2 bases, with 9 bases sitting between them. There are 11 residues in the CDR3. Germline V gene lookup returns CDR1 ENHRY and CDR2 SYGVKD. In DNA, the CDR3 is TGTGCCACGCAGTCAACCTACGAGCAGTACTTC. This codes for CATQSTYEQYF.

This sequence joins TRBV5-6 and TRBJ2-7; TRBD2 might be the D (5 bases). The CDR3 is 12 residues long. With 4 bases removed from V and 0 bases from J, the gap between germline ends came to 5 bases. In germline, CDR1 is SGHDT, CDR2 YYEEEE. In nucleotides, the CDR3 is TGTGCCAGCAGCGGGAGCTCCTACGAGCAGTACTTC. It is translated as CASSGSSYEQYF.

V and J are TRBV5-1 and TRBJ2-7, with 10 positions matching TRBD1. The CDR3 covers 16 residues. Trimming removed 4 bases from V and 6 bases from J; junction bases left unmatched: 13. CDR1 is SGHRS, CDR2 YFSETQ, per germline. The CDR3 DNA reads TGCGCCAGCAGCCAAAGACAGGGGGCGCATTGGGGCGAGCAGTACTTC. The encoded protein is CASSQRQGAHWGEQYF.

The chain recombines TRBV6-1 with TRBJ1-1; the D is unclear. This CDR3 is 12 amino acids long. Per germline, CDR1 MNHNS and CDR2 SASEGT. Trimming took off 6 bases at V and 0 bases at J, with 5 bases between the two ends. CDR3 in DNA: TGTGCCAGCAGACAGATGAACACTGAAGCTTTCTTT. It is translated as CASRQMNTEAFF.

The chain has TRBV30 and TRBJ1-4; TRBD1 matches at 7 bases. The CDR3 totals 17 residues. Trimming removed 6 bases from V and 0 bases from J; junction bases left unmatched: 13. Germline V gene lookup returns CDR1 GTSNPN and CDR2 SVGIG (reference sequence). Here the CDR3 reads CACSPGQRKATNEKLFF. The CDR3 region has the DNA TGTGCCTGCTCACCGGGACAGAGGAAGGCAACTAATGAAAAACTGTTTTTT.

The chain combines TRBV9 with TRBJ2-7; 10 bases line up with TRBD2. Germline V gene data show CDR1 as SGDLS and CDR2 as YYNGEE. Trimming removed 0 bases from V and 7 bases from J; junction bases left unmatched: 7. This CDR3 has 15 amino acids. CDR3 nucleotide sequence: TGTGCCAGCAGCGTAGACACTAGCGGGGCGGGGGAGCAGTACTTC. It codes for CASSVDTSGAGEQYF.

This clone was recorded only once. The DNA for the CDR3 is TGTGCCAGCAGTCCGGGAGACCCCTACAATGAGCAGTTCTTC. Translated: CASSPGDPYNEQFF. J is TRBJ2-1 and V is TRBV28; TRBD2 might be the D (6 bases). The CDR3 is made up of 14 amino acids. Looked up from germline, CDR1 is MDHEN and CDR2 is SYDVKM. Trimming removed 5 bases at V and 2 bases at J, with 10 bases between.

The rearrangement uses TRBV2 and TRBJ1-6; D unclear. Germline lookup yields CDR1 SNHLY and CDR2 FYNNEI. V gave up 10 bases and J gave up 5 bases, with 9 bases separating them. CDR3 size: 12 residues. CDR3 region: CAKRGNNSPLHF. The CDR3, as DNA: TGTGCCAAACGGGGTAATAATTCACCCCTCCACTTT. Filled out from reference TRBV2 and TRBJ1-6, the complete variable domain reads EPEVTQTPSHQVTQMGQEVILRCVPISNHLYFYWYRQILGQKVEFLVSFYNNEISEKSEIFDDQFSVERPDGSNFTLKIRSTKLEDSAMYFCAKRGNNSPLHFGNGTRLTVT.

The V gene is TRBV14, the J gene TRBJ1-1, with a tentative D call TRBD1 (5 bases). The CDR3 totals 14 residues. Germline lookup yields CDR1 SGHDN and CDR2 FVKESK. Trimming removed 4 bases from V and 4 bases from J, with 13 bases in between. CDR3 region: CASSPRQPSTEAFF. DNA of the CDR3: TGTGCCAGCAGCCCAAGACAGCCCAGCACTGAAGCTTTCTTT.

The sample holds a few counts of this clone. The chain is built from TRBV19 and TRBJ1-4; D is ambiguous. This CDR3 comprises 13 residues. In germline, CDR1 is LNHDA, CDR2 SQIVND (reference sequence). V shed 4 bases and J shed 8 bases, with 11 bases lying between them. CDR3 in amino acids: CASSTLPREKLFF. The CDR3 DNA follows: TGTGCCAGTAGTACCCTCCCTAGGGAAAAACTGTTTTTT.

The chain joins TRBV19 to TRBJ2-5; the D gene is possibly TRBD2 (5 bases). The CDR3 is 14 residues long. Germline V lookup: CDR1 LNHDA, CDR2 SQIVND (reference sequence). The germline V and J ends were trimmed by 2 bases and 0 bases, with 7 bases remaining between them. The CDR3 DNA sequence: TGTGCCAGTAGTATATCCGGGAACCAAGAGACCCAGTACTTC. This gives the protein CASSISGNQETQYF.